This T cell receptor beta chain is from a study of cytomegalovirus exposure and HLA in healthy donors. PCR involved 60 Vbeta and 13 Jbeta primers. Assay used: immunoSEQ multiplex PCR; TCRdb lists only in-frame clones, some missing. Of 180,000 or so clones in the sample, about two thirds were seen once. General observations from the study: In a later analysis, TCR beta V- and J-gene trimming showed a link to a missense DCLRE1C variant.

CDR1 and CDR2 (germline): SQVTM, ANQGSEA. The V gene lost 3 bases and the J gene lost 6 bases, with 8 bases spanning the gap. The CDR3 totals 12 residues. Concerning this clone itself: Antigen: not known.

This chain joins TRBV29-1 and TRBJ2-2, with D maybe TRBD2 (5 bases). The receptor's source is a human donor in good health. Specimen: PBMCs. DNA of the CDR3: TGCAGCGTTGAGGTACTAGCCGGGGAGCTGTTTTTT. Translating gives CSVEVLAGELFF.